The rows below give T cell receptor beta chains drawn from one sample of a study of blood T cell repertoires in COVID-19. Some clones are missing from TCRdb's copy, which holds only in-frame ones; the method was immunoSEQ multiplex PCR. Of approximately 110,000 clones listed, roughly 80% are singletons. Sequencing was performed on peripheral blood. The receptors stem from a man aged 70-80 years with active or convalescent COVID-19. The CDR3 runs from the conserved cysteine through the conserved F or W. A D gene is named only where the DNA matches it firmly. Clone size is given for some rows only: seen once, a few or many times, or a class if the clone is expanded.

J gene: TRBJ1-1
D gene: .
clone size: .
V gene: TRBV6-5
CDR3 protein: CASSYWGGRGSEAFF
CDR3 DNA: TGTGCCAGCAGTTACTGGGGGGGGCGGGGGTCCGAAGCTTTCTTT

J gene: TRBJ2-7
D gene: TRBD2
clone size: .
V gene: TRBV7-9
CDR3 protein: CASSLYGGSGHEQYF
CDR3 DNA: TGTGCCAGCAGCCTTTACGGCGGGAGTGGCCACGAGCAGTACTTC

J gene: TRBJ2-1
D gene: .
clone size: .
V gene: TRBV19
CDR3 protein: CASTQTGLFNEQFF
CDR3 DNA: TGTGCCAGTACCCAGACGGGACTGTTCAATGAGCAGTTCTTC

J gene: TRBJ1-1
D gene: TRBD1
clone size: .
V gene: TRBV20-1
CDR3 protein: CSASGQRAFF
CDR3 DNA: TGCAGTGCCTCGGGACAGCGAGCTTTCTTT

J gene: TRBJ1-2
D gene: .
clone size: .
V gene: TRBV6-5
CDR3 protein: CASSSLQGREGYTF
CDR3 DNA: TGTGCCAGCAGTTCCTTACAGGGAAGAGAAGGCTACACCTTC

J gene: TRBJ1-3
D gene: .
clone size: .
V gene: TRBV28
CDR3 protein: CASSFRAGHHTIYF
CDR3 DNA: TGTGCCAGCAGTTTTAGGGCAGGGCACCACACCATATATTTT

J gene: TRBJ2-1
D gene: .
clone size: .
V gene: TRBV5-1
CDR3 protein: CASSLVVDEQFF
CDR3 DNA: TGCGCCAGCAGCTTGGTTGTAGATGAGCAGTTCTTC

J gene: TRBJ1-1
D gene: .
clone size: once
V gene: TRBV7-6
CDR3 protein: CASSLGALGGNTEAFF
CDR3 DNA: TGTGCCAGCAGCTTGGGGGCCTTAGGGGGGAACACTGAAGCTTTCTTT

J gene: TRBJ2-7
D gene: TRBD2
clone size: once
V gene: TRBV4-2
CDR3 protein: CASSQDAGEMSYEQYF
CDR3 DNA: TGTGCCAGCAGCCAAGATGCGGGGGAAATGTCCTACGAGCAGTACTTC

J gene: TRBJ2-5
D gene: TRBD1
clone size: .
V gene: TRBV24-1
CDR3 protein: CATSDRTGVGETQYF
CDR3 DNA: TGTGCCACCAGTGATCGGACAGGGGTGGGGGAGACCCAGTACTTC

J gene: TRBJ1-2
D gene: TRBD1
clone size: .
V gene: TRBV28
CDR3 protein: CASSHPRTGGARGYTF
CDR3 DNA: TGTGCCAGCAGTCACCCTCGGACAGGGGGCGCCCGTGGCTACACCTTC

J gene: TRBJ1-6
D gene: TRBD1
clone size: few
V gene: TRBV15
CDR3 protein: CATHLTGVRSPLHF
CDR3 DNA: TGTGCCACCCACCTGACAGGGGTTCGTTCACCCCTCCACTTT

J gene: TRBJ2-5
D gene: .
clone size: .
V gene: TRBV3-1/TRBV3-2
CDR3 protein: CASSRQQETQYF
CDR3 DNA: TGTGCCAGCAGCCGACAGCAAGAGACCCAGTACTTC

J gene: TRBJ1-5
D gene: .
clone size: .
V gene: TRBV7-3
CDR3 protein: CASSYHCRGAGQPQHF
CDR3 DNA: TGTGCCAGCAGCTATCATTGTAGGGGTGCAGGGCAGCCCCAGCATTTT

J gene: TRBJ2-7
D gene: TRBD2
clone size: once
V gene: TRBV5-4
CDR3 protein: CASSLRLAGGFSYEQYF
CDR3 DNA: TGTGCCAGCAGCTTGAGACTAGCGGGAGGGTTCTCCTACGAGCAGTACTTC

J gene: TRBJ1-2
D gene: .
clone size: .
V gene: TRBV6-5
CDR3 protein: CASSKWEFYGYTF
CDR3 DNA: TGTGCCAGCAGCAAATGGGAGTTCTATGGCTACACCTTC

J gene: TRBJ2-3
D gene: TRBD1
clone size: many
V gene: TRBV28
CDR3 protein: CASLERDRAGADTQYF
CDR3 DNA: TGTGCCAGCCTGGAGCGGGACAGGGCTGGTGCAGATACGCAGTATTTT

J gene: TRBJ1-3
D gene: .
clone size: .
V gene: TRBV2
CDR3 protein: CASKWASDTIYF
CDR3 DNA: TGTGCCAGCAAGTGGGCGTCGGACACCATATATTTT

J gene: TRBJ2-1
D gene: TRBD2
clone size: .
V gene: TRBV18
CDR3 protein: CASSPTLSGEQFF
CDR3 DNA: TGTGCCAGCTCACCAACGCTTAGCGGGGAGCAGTTCTTC

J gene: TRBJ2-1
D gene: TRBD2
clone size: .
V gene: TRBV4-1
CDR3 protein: CASSGGTSGSYNEQFF
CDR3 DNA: TGCGCCAGCAGTGGCGGGACTAGCGGCTCCTACAATGAGCAGTTCTTC

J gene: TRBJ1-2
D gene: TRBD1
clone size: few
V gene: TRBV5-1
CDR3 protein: CASSLDQRTGVGYGYTF
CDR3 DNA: TGCGCCAGCAGCTTGGACCAAAGGACAGGCGTCGGCTATGGCTACACCTTC

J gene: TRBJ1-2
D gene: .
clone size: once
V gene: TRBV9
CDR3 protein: CASSHPGGADGYTF
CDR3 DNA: TGTGCCAGCAGCCACCCCGGGGGGGCGGATGGCTACACCTTC

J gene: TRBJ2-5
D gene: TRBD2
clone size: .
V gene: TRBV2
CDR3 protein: CASKGQRGEQETQYF
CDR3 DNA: TGTGCCAGCAAGGGGCAGCGGGGGGAACAAGAGACCCAGTACTTC

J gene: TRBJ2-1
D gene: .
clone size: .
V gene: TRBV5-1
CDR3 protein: CASSLEGGEQFF
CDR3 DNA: TGCGCCAGCAGCTTGGAGGGAGGTGAGCAGTTCTTC

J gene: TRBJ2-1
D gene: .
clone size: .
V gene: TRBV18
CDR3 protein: CASSGSTEGRFAYNEQFF
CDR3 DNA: TGTGCCAGCTCAGGGTCGACAGAAGGGCGGTTCGCGTACAATGAGCAGTTCTTC

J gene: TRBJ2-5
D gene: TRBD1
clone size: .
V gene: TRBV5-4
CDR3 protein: CASSLRPGTGVGETQYF
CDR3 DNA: TGTGCCAGCAGCTTGCGTCCCGGGACAGGGGTTGGGGAGACCCAGTACTTC

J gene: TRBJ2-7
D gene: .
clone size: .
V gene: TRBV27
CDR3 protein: CASSITWTAYEQYF
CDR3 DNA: TGTGCCAGCAGTATAACGTGGACAGCCTACGAGCAGTACTTC

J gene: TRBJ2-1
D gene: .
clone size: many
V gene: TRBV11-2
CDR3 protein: CASSASLGLNEQFF
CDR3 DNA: TGTGCCAGCAGCGCGTCCCTAGGTCTCAATGAGCAGTTCTTC

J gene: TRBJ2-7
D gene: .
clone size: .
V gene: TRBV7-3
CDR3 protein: CASSLYTGVLYEQYF
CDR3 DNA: TGTGCCAGCAGCCTTTATACAGGAGTCCTCTACGAGCAGTACTTC

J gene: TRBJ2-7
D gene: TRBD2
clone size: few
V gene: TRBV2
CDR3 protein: CASRPPGGVDYEQYF
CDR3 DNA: TGTGCCAGCAGACCTCCCGGGGGGGTGGACTACGAGCAGTACTTC

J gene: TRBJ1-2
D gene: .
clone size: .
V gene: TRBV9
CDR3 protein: CASSTDANYGYTF
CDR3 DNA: TGTGCCAGCAGCACTGATGCTAACTATGGCTACACCTTC

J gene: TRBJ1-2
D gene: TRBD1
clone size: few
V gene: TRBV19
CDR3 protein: CASRDRGNYGYTF
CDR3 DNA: TGTGCCAGTAGGGACAGGGGAAACTATGGCTACACCTTC

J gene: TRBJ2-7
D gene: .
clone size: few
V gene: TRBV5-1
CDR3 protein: CASSPGSHTGPLSYEQYF
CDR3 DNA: TGCGCCAGCAGCCCCGGAAGCCATACAGGCCCTCTCTCCTACGAGCAGTACTTC

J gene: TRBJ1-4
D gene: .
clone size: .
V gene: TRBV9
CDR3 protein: CASSVGPSGVEKLFF
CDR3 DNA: TGTGCCAGCAGCGTAGGCCCCAGTGGTGTTGAAAAACTGTTTTTT

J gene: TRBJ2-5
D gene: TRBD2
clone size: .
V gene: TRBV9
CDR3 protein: CASSPWTSGGGQETQYF
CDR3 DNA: TGTGCCAGCAGCCCCTGGACTAGCGGGGGGGGCCAAGAGACCCAGTACTTC

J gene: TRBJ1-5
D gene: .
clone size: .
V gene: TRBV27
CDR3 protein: CASSLGARQPQHF
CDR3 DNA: TGTGCCAGCAGTTTGGGGGCGCGGCAGCCCCAGCATTTT

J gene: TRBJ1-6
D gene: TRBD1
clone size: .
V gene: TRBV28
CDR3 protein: CASSLGGTGPNSPLHF
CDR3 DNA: TGTGCCAGCAGTTTAGGAGGGACAGGGCCTAATTCACCCCTCCACTTT

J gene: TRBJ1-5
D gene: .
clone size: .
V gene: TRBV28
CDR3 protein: CASRWAANQPQHF
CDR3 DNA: TGTGCCAGCAGATGGGCAGCTAATCAGCCCCAGCATTTT

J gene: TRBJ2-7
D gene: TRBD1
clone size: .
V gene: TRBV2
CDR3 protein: CASSAGTGVYEQYF
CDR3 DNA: TGTGCCAGCAGTGCCGGGACAGGGGTATACGAGCAGTACTTC

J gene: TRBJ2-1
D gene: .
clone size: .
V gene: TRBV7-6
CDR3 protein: CASSLASLQYNEQFF
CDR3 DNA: TGTGCCAGCAGCTTAGCGAGCCTCCAATACAATGAGCAGTTCTTC

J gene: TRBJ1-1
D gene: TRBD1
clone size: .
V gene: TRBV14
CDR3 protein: CASSQDLGQGIGAFF
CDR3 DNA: TGTGCCAGCAGCCAAGATTTGGGACAGGGAATTGGGGCTTTCTTT

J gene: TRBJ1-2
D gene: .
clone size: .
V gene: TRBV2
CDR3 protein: CASSEAIGSYGYTF
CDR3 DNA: TGTGCCAGCAGTGAAGCCATAGGGAGCTATGGCTACACCTTC

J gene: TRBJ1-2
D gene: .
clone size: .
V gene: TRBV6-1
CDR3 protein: CASSERVSATGGYYGYTF
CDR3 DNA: TGTGCCAGCAGTGAAAGAGTAAGTGCTACAGGCGGATACTATGGCTACACCTTC